The 21 T cell receptor beta chains below were found in one sample sequenced in a study of blood T cell repertoires in COVID-19. TCRdb keeps only in-frame clones here, not all; method: immunoSEQ multiplex PCR. The table includes about 500,000 clones, approximately 92% detected once. The sequencing input was peripheral blood. These receptors originate from a man aged 18 to 30 with COVID-19, enrolled during active disease.

The V and J genes are TRBV3-1 (or the pseudogene TRBV3-2) and TRBJ2-6; D might be TRBD1 (5 bases). This CDR3 is 16 amino acids long. V dropped 5 bases and J dropped 0 bases, with 11 bases sitting between them. Germline CDR1 and CDR2: LGHDT and YNNKEL (reference sequence). The CDR3 reads CASSKYDSSGANVLTF. For the CDR3, the DNA is TGTGCCAGCAGCAAATACGACAGCTCTGGGGCCAACGTCCTGACTTTC.

V gene TRBV7-2 combines with J gene TRBJ2-6; TRBD2 agrees at 9 bases. The germline gives CDR1 SGHTA, CDR2 FQGNSA. The junction had 10 bases not matched to a gene; V was cut back by 2 bases and J by 5 bases. The CDR3 is 18 residues long. CDR3 protein: CASSLRLAEGLRANVLTF. As DNA, the CDR3 is TGTGCCAGCAGCTTACGACTAGCGGAAGGCCTCAGGGCCAACGTCCTGACTTTC.

This clone was seen more than once but under ten times. The gene calls are TRBV2 and TRBJ2-2; tentatively, D is TRBD2 (5 bases). Germline-derived CDR1 and CDR2 are SNHLY and FYNNEI. V was clipped by 2 bases and J by 2 bases, with 9 bases between them. This CDR3 is 15 amino acids long. CDR3 bases: TGTGCCAGCAGTGAAACTAGAGTTAACACCGGGGAGCTGTTTTTT. It specifies CASSETRVNTGELFF.

This chain connects TRBV12-3 or TRBV12-4 to TRBJ2-3; D unresolved. Trimming shortened V by 3 bases and J by 7 bases, and 5 bases separated the two germline ends. This CDR3 spans 11 amino acids. The CDR3 region is CASSFFNTQYF. Written as DNA, the CDR3 is TGTGCCAGCAGTTTTTTTAATACGCAGTATTTT.

This chain connects TRBV9 to TRBJ1-6, with 10 bases matching TRBD1. The CDR3 is 17 residues long. V was clipped by 7 bases and J by 4 bases; unmatched bases: 11. CDR1 is SGDLS, CDR2 YYNGEE, per germline. CDR3 residues: CASGQGGLSGYNSPLHF. In DNA, the CDR3 is TGTGCCAGCGGACAGGGGGGTTTGTCGGGTTATAATTCACCCCTCCACTTT.

Only one count was recorded for this clone. CDR3 nucleotides: TGTGCCAGCAGCCGCAAACCGGGACTAGCGGGAGGAGCGAACACCGGGGAGCTGTTTTTT. Translated, it gives CASSRKPGLAGGANTGELFF. The V call is TRBV4-2, the J call TRBJ2-2, with TRBD2 matching over 15 bases. V dropped 4 bases and J dropped 0; count of bases not matched to a gene: 9. CDR3 length: 20 residues. Germline V gives CDR1 LGHNA, CDR2 YNFKEQ.

The CDR3 bases are TGTGCCAGCAGCTTATCCAGGGGGCGCGGCACCGGGGAGCTGTTTTTT. It translates to CASSLSRGRGTGELFF. The gene calls are TRBV7-8 and TRBJ2-2; 8 bases map to TRBD1. CDR1 is SGHVS, CDR2 FQNEAQ, per germline. The CDR3 length is 16 residues. V trimming: 2 bases; J trimming: 4 bases; junction bases outside the gene matches: 6.

The rearrangement joins TRBV3-1 (or the pseudogene TRBV3-2) to TRBJ2-5; D perhaps matches TRBD2 (5 bases). Germline CDR1 is LGHDT and CDR2 is YNNKEL (reference sequence). V lost 0 bases and J 7 bases, leaving 21 bases between the germline ends. The CDR3 extends over 17 amino acids. The CDR3 loop reads CASSQERELLFAGTQYF. The CDR3 DNA is TGTGCCAGCAGCCAAGAACGAGAACTCCTGTTTGCGGGGACCCAGTACTTC.

This sequence joins TRBV19 and TRBJ2-1, with D perhaps TRBD2 (6 bases). The CDR3 has 16 residues. V was clipped by 7 bases and J by 0 bases, with 16 bases between them. Germline V gene sequence: CDR1 LNHDA, CDR2 SQIVND (reference sequence). The CDR3 DNA follows: TGTGCCAGTACGCCATTAGCGGTTTCCTCCTACAATGAGCAGTTCTTC. This sequence encodes CASTPLAVSSYNEQFF.

The V call is TRBV13, the J call TRBJ2-1, with D unresolved. Germline values: CDR1 PRHDT, CDR2 FYEKMQ (reference sequence). V lost 4 bases, J lost 7 bases, and 17 bases lay in between. This CDR3 has 15 amino acids. The CDR3 protein is CASSSRRIGRNEQFF. The CDR3 region has the DNA TGTGCCAGCAGCTCTCGGCGAATCGGCAGGAATGAGCAGTTCTTC.

This clone has more than one count but fewer than ten. The chain links TRBV5-5 to TRBJ1-3; perhaps TRBD1 as D (6 bases). Trimming took off 0 bases at V and 0 bases at J, with 7 bases between the two ends. This CDR3 spans 15 amino acids. Germline assignment: CDR1 SGHKS and CDR2 YYEKEE (reference sequence). The CDR3 bases are TGTGCCAGCAGCTTGGGACAGGACTCTGGAAACACCATATATTTT. Translated: CASSLGQDSGNTIYF.

The V and J genes are TRBV7-6 and TRBJ2-5; 10 bases are shared with TRBD2. There are 14 residues in the CDR3. Trimming took 4 bases from V and 4 from J; bases not matched to a gene: 3. Germline V lookup: CDR1 SGHVS, CDR2 FNYEAQ. The DNA of the CDR3 is TGTGCCAGCAGCTGGGGACTAGCGAGAGAGACCCAGTACTTC. It encodes CASSWGLARETQYF.

This clone has just one count. The chain employs TRBV4-2 and TRBJ2-3; 11 bases agree with TRBD2. CDR1 is LGHNA and CDR2 is YNFKEQ in the germline V gene. The CDR3 covers 18 residues. V lost 0 bases to trimming and J lost 4 bases; unmatched junction nucleotides: 9. CDR3 loop: CASSQDWVAGGPPDTQYF. CDR3 coding DNA: TGTGCCAGCAGCCAAGATTGGGTAGCGGGGGGGCCACCAGATACGCAGTATTTT.

This clone was seen more than once but under ten times. The rearrangement uses TRBV3-1 (or the pseudogene TRBV3-2) and TRBJ1-2; D is possibly TRBD1 (6 bases). The CDR3 has 15 amino acids. Trimming removed 0 bases at V and 4 bases at J, with 12 bases between. Germline lookup yields CDR1 LGHDT and CDR2 YNNKEL (reference sequence). CDR3 in DNA: TGTGCCAGCAGCCAAGAAGACAGGACGGGCTATGGCTACACCTTC. Amino acid sequence: CASSQEDRTGYGYTF.

Here the CDR3 reads CASSLRREQYF. CDR3 sequence (DNA): TGTGCCAGCAGCCTGCGGAGGGAGCAGTACTTC. The genes are TRBV5-8 and TRBJ2-7, with D possibly matching TRBD2 (5 bases). This CDR3 contains 11 residues. Trimming cost V 4 bases and J 7 bases, with 9 bases left between them. Germline CDR1 and CDR2: SGHTS and YDEGEE.

The J gene is TRBJ1-2, the V gene TRBV5-1; a possible D gene is TRBD1 (5 bases). Germline V gene sequence: CDR1 SGHRS, CDR2 YFSETQ. Trimming cost V 1 base and J 7 bases, with 8 bases left between them. The CDR3 is 12 residues long. The CDR3 spells CASSLTGGGYTF. The CDR3 DNA reads TGCGCCAGCAGCTTGACAGGTGGTGGCTACACCTTC.

The chain employs TRBV24-1 and TRBJ1-2; D remains unclear. Trimming pared 3 bases from V and 5 bases from J, leaving 9 bases between. CDR3 size: 13 residues. Germline lookup yields CDR1 KGHDR and CDR2 SFDVKD. CDR3 DNA: TGTGCCACCAGTGATCTCCTTTTATATGGCTACACCTTC. It yields the protein CATSDLLLYGYTF.

This chain joins TRBV18 and TRBJ2-3, with D possibly matching TRBD1 (5 bases). The germline V gene encodes CDR1 KGHSH and CDR2 LQKENI. The CDR3 covers 13 residues. The germline V and J ends were trimmed by 5 bases and 0 bases, with 6 bases remaining between them. The CDR3, as DNA: TGTGCCAGCTCAAGGGGTAGCACAGATACGCAGTATTTT. The encoded protein is CASSRGSTDTQYF.

The chain employs TRBV6-2 or TRBV6-3 and TRBJ2-2, with 7 bases identical to TRBD2. Per germline, CDR1 MNHEY and CDR2 SVGEGT. J was trimmed by 4 bases and V by 2 bases; bases with no gene match: 13. The CDR3 extends over 18 amino acids. For the CDR3, the DNA is TGTGCCAGCAGTTACAGTCGTCTAGCGGTTGTGGGCACCGGGGAGCTGTTTTTT. Its translation: CASSYSRLAVVGTGELFF.

V gene TRBV7-8 combines with J gene TRBJ1-2; possible D gene TRBD1, 6 bases. This CDR3 is built from 16 residues. With 1 base removed from V and 4 bases from J, the gap between germline ends came to 16 bases. The germline V gene encodes CDR1 SGHVS and CDR2 FQNEAQ. DNA for the CDR3: TGTGCCAGCAGCTTAGAGAGGCAGGGGAACGTCTATGGCTACACCTTC. This codes for CASSLERQGNVYGYTF.

This rearrangement joins TRBV5-1 to TRBJ1-4, with 12 bases that match TRBD1. V dropped 4 bases and J dropped 5; count of bases not matched to a gene: 6. Per germline, CDR1 SGHRS and CDR2 YFSETQ. The CDR3 is 16 residues long. For the CDR3, the DNA is TGCGCCAGCAGCCCCGGGACAGGGGGCTTGAATGAAAAACTGTTTTTT. Amino acids: CASSPGTGGLNEKLFF. Full variable domain (rest looked up from reference TRBV5-1 and TRBJ1-4): KAGVTQTPRYLIKTRGQQVTLSCSPISGHRSVSWYQQTPGQGLQFLFEYFSETQRNKGNFPGRFSGRQFSNSRSEMNVSTLELGDSALYLCASSPGTGGLNEKLFFGSGTQLSVL.